What follows are 14 T cell receptor beta chains derived from one specimen sequenced in a study of CD8 T cells in Susac syndrome. Random hexamers primed reverse transcription of about 0.5 to 1 ug RNA. TCRdb re-called the immunoSEQ multiplex PCR reads through MiXCR, storing one row per CDR3 protein. The data show roughly 200,000 distinct CDR3 sequences, with 90% to 96% seen just once and about 0.093% held by the top ten. Sequences were obtained from CD4+ T cells from PBMCs. Every receptor here comes from a human donor with multiple sclerosis.

The chain joins TRBV20-1 to TRBJ2-2; tentatively, D is TRBD2 (6 bases). The V gene's germline CDR1 is DFQATT and CDR2 SNEGSKA (reference sequence). V was shortened by 0 bases and J by 3 bases, with 20 bases between the two germline ends. The CDR3 loop spans 18 amino acids. The CDR3 protein is CSARDLGLAKKYTGELFF. The DNA for the CDR3 is TGCAGTGCTAGAGATCTCGGCCTAGCGAAGAAATACACCGGGGAGCTGTTTTTT.

The J gene is TRBJ1-1, the V gene TRBV9; D gene ambiguous. V was shortened by 0 bases and J by 0 bases, with 6 bases between the two germline ends. The CDR3 runs 14 residues. CDR1 is SGDLS and CDR2 is YYNGEE in the germline V gene. The CDR3 reads CASSVEPMNTEAFF. The CDR3 DNA follows: TGTGCCAGCAGCGTAGAGCCCATGAACACTGAAGCTTTCTTT.

This rearrangement joins TRBV14 to TRBJ1-1, with 8 bases identical to TRBD1. In germline, CDR1 is SGHDN, CDR2 FVKESK. The length of the CDR3 is 15 residues. With V trimmed by 6 bases and J by 2 bases, 8 bases remained unmatched. CDR3 in amino acids: CASSLQGAINTEAFF. CDR3 bases: TGTGCCAGCAGTCTCCAGGGGGCTATAAACACTGAAGCTTTCTTT.

This clonotype appeared a few times. V usage is TRBV29-1 and J usage is TRBJ2-7; TRBD1 might be the D (5 bases). From germline, CDR1 is SQVTM and CDR2 ANQGSEA. V lost 0 bases, J lost 9 bases, and 12 bases lay in between. This CDR3 has 12 amino acids. CDR3: CSVEDQDKGQYF. Written as DNA, the CDR3 is TGCAGCGTTGAAGATCAGGACAAGGGGCAGTACTTC.

This chain links TRBV9 with TRBJ1-6; no definite D call. CDR3 length: 15 residues. V dropped 0 bases and J dropped 5 bases, with 9 bases sitting between them. Germline loops: CDR1 SGDLS, CDR2 YYNGEE. The CDR3 DNA is TGTGCCAGCAGCGTAGCTACTACGGATAATTCACCCCTCCACTTT. Translated, it gives CASSVATTDNSPLHF.

The chain couples TRBV12-3 or TRBV12-4 to TRBJ1-5; a weak D match, TRBD1 (5 bases). The CDR3 runs 16 residues. V was trimmed by 5 bases and J by 1 base, leaving 15 bases between them. In DNA, the CDR3 is TGTGCCAGCAGTCCGGCGGGACCAAGCAGCAATCAGCCCCAGCATTTT. Residues: CASSPAGPSSNQPQHF.

This clonotype has a handful of counts. V is TRBV20-1 and J is TRBJ1-1; D uncertain. V lost 0 bases and J 1 base, leaving 9 bases between the germline ends. The germline gives CDR1 DFQATT, CDR2 SNEGSKA (reference sequence). The CDR3 is 14 amino acids. CDR3 residues: CSAREAAENTEAFF. The CDR3 region has the DNA TGCAGTGCTAGAGAGGCGGCAGAGAACACTGAAGCTTTCTTT.

The J gene is TRBJ2-7, the V gene TRBV6-5; D may be TRBD1 (5 bases). V gave up 8 bases and J gave up 0 bases, with 11 bases separating them. Per germline, CDR1 MNHEY and CDR2 SVGAGI. CDR3 length: 13 amino acids. The CDR3 DNA is TGTGCCAGCGGCCGGACACCCTCCTACGAGCAGTACTTC. Amino acids: CASGRTPSYEQYF.

J is TRBJ2-1 and V is TRBV29-1; 7 nucleotides agree with TRBD1. The trim removed 5 bases at V and 4 bases at J, leaving 5 bases unmatched. Germline CDR1 SQVTM, CDR2 ANQGSEA. The CDR3 spans 13 residues. CDR3 nucleotides: TGCAGCGTTTCCTCAGGGGGATACAATGAGCAGTTCTTC. Protein product: CSVSSGGYNEQFF.

This clonotype was detected once. The chain is built from TRBV20-1 and TRBJ2-7; a possible D gene is TRBD1 (6 bases). CDR1 and CDR2 (germline): DFQATT, SNEGSKA (reference sequence). The V and J ends lost 2 bases and 6 bases respectively, with 14 bases between them. This CDR3 is built from 13 residues. DNA of the CDR3: TGCAGTGCTAGACCCCAGGGGAACGGCGAGCAGTACTTC. Translating it yields CSARPQGNGEQYF.

The chain carries TRBV27 and TRBJ2-5; D is possibly TRBD1 (6 bases). Trimming took off 2 bases at V and 9 bases at J, with 19 bases between the two ends. This CDR3 contains 15 residues. Germline lookup yields CDR1 MNHEY and CDR2 SMNVEV (reference sequence). Written as DNA, the CDR3 is TGTGCCAGCAGTTTAGGTCCGTCCGGGTCAGGGGCCCAGTACTTC. This encodes CASSLGPSGSGAQYF.

The V call is TRBV5-1, the J call TRBJ2-7; a possible D gene is TRBD1 (7 bases). CDR1 and CDR2 (germline): SGHRS, YFSETQ. The CDR3 consists of 13 residues. The V gene lost 4 bases and the J gene lost 5 bases, with 13 bases spanning the gap. CDR3 sequence reads: CASSATGTHEQYF. The CDR3 DNA reads TGCGCCAGCAGCGCGACAGGGACTCACGAGCAGTACTTC.

J is TRBJ2-7 and V is TRBV5-1; TRBD1 matches 7 bases. CDR1 and CDR2 (germline): SGHRS, YFSETQ. The CDR3 contains 14 residues. The V gene end was trimmed by 4 bases and the J gene end by 2 bases; junction bases not matched to a gene: 6. Here the CDR3 reads CASSTGDSTYEQYF. For the CDR3, the DNA is TGCGCCAGCAGCACCGGGGACAGCACCTACGAGCAGTACTTC.

Here the CDR3 reads CASSPPLGFGYTF. CDR3 bases: TGTGCCAGCTCACCACCGTTAGGGTTCGGCTACACCTTC. The chain employs TRBV18 and TRBJ1-2; D unclear. CDR1 KGHSH and CDR2 LQKENI come from the germline V gene. V was trimmed by 0 bases and J by 8 bases, leaving 10 bases between them. This CDR3 spans 13 amino acids.